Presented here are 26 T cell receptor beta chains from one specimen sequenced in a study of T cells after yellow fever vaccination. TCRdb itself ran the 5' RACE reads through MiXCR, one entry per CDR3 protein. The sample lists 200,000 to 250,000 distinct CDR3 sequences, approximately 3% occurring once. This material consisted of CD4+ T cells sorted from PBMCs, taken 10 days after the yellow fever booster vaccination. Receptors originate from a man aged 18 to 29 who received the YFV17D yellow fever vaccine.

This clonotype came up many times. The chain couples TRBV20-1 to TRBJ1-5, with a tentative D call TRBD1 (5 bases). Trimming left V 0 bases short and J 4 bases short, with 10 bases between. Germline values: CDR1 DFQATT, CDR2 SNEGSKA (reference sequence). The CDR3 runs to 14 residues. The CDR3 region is CSARDRDVNQPQHF. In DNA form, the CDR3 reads TGCAGTGCTAGAGACCGGGACGTGAATCAGCCCCAGCATTTT.

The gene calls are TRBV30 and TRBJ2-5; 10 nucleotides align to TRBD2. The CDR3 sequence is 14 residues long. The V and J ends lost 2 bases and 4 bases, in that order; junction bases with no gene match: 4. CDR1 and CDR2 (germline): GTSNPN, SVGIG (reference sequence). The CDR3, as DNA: TGTGCCTGGAGTACCGGGACTAGCGCAGAGACCCAGTACTTC. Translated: CAWSTGTSAETQYF. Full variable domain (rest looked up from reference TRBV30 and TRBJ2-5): SQTIHQWPATLVQPVGSPLSLECTVEGTSNPNLYWYRQAAGRGLQLLFYSVGIGQISSEVPQNLSASRPQDRQFILSSKKLLLSDSGFYLCAWSTGTSAETQYFGPGTRLLVL.

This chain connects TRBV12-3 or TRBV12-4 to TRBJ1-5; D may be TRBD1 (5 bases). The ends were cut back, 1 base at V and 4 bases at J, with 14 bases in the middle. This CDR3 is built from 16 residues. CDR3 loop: CASSLGQGWGNQPQHF. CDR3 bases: TGTGCCAGCAGTTTAGGGCAGGGTTGGGGGAATCAGCCCCAGCATTTT.

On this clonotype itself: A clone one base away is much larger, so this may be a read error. The CDR3 nucleotides are TGTGCCATCAGTGGACAGGGAGATACGAAGTATTTT. Translation gives CAISGQGDTKYF. The chain recombines TRBV10-3 with TRBJ2-3; TRBD1 aligns across 7 bases. Germline assignment: CDR1 ENHRY and CDR2 SYGVKD. The CDR3 sequence is 12 residues long.

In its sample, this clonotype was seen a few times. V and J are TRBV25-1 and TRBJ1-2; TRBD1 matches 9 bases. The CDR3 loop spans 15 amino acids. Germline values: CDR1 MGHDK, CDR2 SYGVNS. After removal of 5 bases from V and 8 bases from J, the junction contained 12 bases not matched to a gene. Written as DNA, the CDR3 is TGTGCCAGCAGTCCCCGGGACAGGGATATTCAGGGCTACACCTTC. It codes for CASSPRDRDIQGYTF.

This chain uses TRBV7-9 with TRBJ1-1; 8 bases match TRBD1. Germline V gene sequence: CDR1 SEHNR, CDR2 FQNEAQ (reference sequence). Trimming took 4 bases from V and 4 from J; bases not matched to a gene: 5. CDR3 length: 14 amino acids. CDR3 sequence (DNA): TGTGCCAGCAGCTACCTACAGGGGGGCACTGAAGCTTTCTTT. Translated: CASSYLQGGTEAFF.

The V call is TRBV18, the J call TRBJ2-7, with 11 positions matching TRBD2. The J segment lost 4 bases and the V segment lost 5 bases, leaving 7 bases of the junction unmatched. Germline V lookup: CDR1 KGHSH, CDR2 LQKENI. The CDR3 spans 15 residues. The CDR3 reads CASSATSGGEYEQYF. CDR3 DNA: TGTGCCAGCTCAGCTACTAGCGGGGGAGAATACGAGCAGTACTTC.

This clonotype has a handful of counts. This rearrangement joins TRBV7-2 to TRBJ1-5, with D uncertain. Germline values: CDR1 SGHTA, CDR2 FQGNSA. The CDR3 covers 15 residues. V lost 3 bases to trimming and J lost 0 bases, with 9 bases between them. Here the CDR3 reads CASSLSAYSNQPQHF. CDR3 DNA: TGTGCCAGCAGCTTGAGTGCCTATAGCAATCAGCCCCAGCATTTT. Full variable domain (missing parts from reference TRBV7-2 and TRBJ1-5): GAGVSQSPSNKVTEKGKDVELRCDPISGHTALYWYRQSLGQGLEFLIYFQGNSAPDKSGLPSDRFSAERTGGSVSTLTIQRTQQEDSAVYLCASSLSAYSNQPQHFGDGTRLSIL.

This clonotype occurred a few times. CDR3: CASSPSSLSYNEQFF. DNA for the CDR3: TGTGCCAGCAGCCCGTCCTCACTCTCCTACAATGAGCAGTTCTTC. This chain uses TRBV3-1 with TRBJ2-1; D remains ambiguous. V lost 4 bases and J lost 0, with 10 bases in between. The CDR3 length is 15 residues. The germline V gene encodes CDR1 LGHDT and CDR2 YNNKEL (reference sequence).

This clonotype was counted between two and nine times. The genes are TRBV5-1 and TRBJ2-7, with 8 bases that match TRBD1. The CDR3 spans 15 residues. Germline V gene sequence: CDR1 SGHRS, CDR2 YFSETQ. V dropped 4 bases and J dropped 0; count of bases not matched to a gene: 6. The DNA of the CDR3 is TGCGCCAGCAGCACCCGGGACAGGACCTCCTACGAGCAGTACTTC. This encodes CASSTRDRTSYEQYF.

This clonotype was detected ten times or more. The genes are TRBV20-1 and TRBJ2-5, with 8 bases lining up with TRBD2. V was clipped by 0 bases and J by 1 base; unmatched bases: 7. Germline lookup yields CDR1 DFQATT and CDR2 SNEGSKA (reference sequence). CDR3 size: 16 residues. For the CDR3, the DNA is TGCAGTGCTAGAGATGGAAATAGCGGGGTCCAAGAGACCCAGTACTTC. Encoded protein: CSARDGNSGVQETQYF.

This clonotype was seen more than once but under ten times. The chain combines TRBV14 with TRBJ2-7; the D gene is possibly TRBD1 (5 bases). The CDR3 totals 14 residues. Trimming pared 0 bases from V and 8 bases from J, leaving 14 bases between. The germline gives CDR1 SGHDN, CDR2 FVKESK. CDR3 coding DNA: TGTGCCAGCAGCCAAGATCGGGTAGGGGCGCAGCAGTACGTC. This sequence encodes CASSQDRVGAQQYV.

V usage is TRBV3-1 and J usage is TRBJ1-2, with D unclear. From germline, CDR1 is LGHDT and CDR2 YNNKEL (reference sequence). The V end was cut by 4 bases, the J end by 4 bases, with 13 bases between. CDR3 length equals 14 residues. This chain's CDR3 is CASSRTDSGYGYTF. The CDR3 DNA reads TGTGCCAGCAGCCGAACGGACTCAGGCTATGGCTACACCTTC. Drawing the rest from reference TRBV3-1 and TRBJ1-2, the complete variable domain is DTAVSQTPKYLVTQMGNDKSIKCEQNLGHDTMYWYKQDSKKFLKIMFSYNNKELIINETVPNRFSPKSPDKAHLNLHINSLELGDSAVYFCASSRTDSGYGYTFGSGTRLTVV.

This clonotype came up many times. The CDR3 loop is CASSRPIGATYEQYV. As DNA, the CDR3 is TGTGCCAGCAGCCGGCCGATTGGGGCGACCTACGAGCAGTACGTC. The chain combines TRBV14 with TRBJ2-7; a weak D match, TRBD1 (5 bases). The germline V and J ends were trimmed by 4 bases and 2 bases, with 15 bases remaining between them. Germline lookup yields CDR1 SGHDN and CDR2 FVKESK. The CDR3 totals 15 residues.

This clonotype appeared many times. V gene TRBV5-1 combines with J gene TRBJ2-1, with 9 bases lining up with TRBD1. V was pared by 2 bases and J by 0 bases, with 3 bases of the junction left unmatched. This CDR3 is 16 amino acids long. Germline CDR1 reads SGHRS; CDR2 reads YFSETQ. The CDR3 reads CASSLPGQGSYNEQFF. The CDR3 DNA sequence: TGCGCCAGCAGCTTACCGGGACAGGGCTCCTACAATGAGCAGTTCTTC.

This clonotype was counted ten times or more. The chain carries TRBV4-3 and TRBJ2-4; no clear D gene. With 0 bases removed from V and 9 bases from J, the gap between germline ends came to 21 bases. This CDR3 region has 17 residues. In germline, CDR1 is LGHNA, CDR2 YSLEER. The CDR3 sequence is CASSQDSRASGRSIQYF. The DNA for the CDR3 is TGCGCCAGCAGCCAAGATTCCCGAGCCTCCGGGCGAAGCATTCAGTACTTC.

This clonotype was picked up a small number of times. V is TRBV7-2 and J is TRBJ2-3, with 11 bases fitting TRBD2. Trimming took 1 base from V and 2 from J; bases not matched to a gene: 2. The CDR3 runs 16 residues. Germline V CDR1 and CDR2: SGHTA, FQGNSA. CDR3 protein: CASSLVAGGTTDTQYF. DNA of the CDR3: TGTGCCAGCAGCTTAGTAGCGGGGGGGACCACAGATACGCAGTATTTT.

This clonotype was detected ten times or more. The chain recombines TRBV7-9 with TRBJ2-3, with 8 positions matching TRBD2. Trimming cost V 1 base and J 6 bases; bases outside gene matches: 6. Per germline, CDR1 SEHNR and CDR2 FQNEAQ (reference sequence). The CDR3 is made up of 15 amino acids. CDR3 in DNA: TGTGCCAGCAGCTTAGGGACTAGCCGTACCGATACGCAGTATTTT. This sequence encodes CASSLGTSRTDTQYF.

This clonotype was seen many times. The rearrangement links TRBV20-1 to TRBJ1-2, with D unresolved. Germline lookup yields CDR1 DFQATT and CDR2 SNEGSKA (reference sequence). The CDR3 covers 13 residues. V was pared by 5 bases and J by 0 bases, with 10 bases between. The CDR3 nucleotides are TGCAGTGCTTCGTCACAGACTAACTATGGCTACACCTTC. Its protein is CSASSQTNYGYTF.

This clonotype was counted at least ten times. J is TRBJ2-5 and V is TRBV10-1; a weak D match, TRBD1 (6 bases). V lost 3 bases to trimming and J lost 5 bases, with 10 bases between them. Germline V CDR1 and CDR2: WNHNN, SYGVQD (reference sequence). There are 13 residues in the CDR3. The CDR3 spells CASSEQGGETQYF. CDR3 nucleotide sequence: TGCGCCAGCAGTGAACAGGGTGGCGAGACCCAGTACTTC.

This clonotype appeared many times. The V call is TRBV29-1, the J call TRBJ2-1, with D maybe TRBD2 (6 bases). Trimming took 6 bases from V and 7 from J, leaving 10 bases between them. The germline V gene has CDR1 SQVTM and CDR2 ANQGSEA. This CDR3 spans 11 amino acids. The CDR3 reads CSVGDWNEQFF. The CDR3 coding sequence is TGCAGCGTAGGGGACTGGAATGAGCAGTTCTTC.

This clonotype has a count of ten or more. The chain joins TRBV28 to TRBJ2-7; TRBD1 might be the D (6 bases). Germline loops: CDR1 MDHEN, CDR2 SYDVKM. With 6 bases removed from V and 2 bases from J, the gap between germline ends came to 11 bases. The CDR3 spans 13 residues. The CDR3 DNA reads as TGTGCCAGCAGCTCAGGGGCCACCTACGAGCAGTACGTC. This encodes CASSSGATYEQYV.

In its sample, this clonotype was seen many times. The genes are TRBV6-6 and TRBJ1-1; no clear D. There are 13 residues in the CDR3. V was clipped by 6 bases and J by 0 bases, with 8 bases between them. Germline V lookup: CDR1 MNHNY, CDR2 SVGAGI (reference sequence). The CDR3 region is CASRQTMNTEAFF. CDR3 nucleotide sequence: TGTGCCAGCAGACAGACCATGAACACTGAAGCTTTCTTT.

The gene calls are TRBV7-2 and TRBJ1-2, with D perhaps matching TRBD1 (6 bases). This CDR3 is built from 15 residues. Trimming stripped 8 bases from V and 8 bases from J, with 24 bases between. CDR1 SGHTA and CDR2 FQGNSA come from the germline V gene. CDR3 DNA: TGTGCCAGCTTAGAAAGGGGTTCAGGGGCGGGCGGCTACACCTTC. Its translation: CASLERGSGAGGYTF. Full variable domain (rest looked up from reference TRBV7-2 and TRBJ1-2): GAGVSQSPSNKVTEKGKDVELRCDPISGHTALYWYRQSLGQGLEFLIYFQGNSAPDKSGLPSDRFSAERTGGSVSTLTIQRTQQEDSAVYLCASLERGSGAGGYTFGSGTRLTVV.

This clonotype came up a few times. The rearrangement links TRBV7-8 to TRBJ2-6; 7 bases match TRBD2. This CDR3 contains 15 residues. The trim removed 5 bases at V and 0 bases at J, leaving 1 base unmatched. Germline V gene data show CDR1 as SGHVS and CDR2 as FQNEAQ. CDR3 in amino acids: CASSQRGSGANVLTF. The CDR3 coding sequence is TGTGCCAGCAGCCAGCGGGGCTCTGGGGCCAACGTCCTGACTTTC.

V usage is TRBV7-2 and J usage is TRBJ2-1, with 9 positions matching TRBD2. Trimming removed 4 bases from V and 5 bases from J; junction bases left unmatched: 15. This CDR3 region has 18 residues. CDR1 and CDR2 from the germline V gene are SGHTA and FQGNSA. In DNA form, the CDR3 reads TGTGCCAGCAGCTACCGCGGGAACCGACTAGCGGCACACAATGAGCAGTTCTTC. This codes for CASSYRGNRLAAHNEQFF. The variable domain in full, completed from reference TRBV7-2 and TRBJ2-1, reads GAGVSQSPSNKVTEKGKDVELRCDPISGHTALYWYRQSLGQGLEFLIYFQGNSAPDKSGLPSDRFSAERTGGSVSTLTIQRTQQEDSAVYLCASSYRGNRLAAHNEQFFGPGTRLTVL.